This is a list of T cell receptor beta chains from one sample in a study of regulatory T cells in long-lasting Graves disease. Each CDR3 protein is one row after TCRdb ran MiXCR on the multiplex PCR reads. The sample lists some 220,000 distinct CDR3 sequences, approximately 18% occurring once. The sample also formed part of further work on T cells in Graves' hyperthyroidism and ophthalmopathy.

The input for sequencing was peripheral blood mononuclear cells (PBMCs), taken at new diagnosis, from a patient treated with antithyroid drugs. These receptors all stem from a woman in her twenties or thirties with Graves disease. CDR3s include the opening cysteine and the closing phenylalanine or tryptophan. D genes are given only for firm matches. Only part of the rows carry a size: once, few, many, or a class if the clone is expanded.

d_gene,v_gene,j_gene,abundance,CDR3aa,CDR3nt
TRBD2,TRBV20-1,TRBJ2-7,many,CSARSRDYSYEQYF,TGCAGTGCTAGATCCCGGGACTACTCCTACGAGCAGTACTTC
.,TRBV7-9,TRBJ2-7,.,CASSQGWGSGEQYF,TGTGCCAGCAGCCAAGGTTGGGGGAGTGGCGAGCAGTACTTC
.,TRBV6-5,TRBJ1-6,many,CASSYMTFGRVDSPLHF,TGTGCCAGCAGTTACATGACCTTTGGCAGGGTGGACTCACCCCTCCACTTT
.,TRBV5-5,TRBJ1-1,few,CASSLVPTGTEAFF,TGTGCCAGCAGCTTGGTACCGACAGGAACTGAAGCTTTCTTT
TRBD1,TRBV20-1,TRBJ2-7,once,CSAATGRGSYEQYF,TGCAGTGCGGCGACAGGGAGAGGGTCCTACGAGCAGTACTTC
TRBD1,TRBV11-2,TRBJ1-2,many,CASSKQGALNYGYTF,TGTGCCAGCAGCAAACAGGGGGCTCTTAACTATGGCTACACCTTC
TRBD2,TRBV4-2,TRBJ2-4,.,CASSQTVAGAKNIQYF,TGTGCCAGCAGCCAGACCGTAGCGGGAGCCAAAAACATTCAGTACTTC
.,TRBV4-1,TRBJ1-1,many,CASSQESGRSAVGNTEAFF,TGCGCCAGCAGCCAAGAAAGTGGTCGGAGCGCGGTTGGAAACACTGAAGCTTTCTTT
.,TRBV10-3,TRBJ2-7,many,CAIKSGPNSYEQYF,TGTGCCATCAAATCAGGGCCAAACTCCTACGAGCAGTACTTC
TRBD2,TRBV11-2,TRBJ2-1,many,CASSPSRLAGVSPYNEQFF,TGTGCCAGCAGCCCTAGCCGACTAGCGGGAGTCTCCCCCTACAATGAGCAGTTCTTC
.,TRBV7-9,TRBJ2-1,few,CASSTGGPLNEQFF,TGTGCCAGCAGCACTGGGGGCCCTCTAAATGAGCAGTTCTTC
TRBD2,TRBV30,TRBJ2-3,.,CAWSTVRTSGSTDTQYF,TGTGCCTGGAGTACCGTCCGGACTAGCGGATCCACAGATACGCAGTATTTT
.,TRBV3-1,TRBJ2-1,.,CASSQDLALNEQFF,TGTGCCAGCAGCCAAGATCTAGCATTGAATGAGCAGTTCTTC
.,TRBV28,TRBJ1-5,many,CASLPNPNQPQHF,TGTGCCAGTCTCCCCAATCCCAATCAGCCCCAGCATTTT
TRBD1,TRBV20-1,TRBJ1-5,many,CSARTGLGNQPQHF,TGCAGTGCCAGGACAGGTCTAGGGAATCAGCCCCAGCATTTT
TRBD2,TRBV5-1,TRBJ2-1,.,CASSLGVAGGPGSGQFF,TGCGCCAGCAGCTTGGGGGTAGCGGGAGGGCCCGGGAGTGGGCAGTTCTTC
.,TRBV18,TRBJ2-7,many,CASSPLRTGDEQYF,TGTGCCAGCTCACCATTGCGGACGGGGGACGAGCAGTACTTC
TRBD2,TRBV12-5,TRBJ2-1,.,CASGLVLAGVRGNEQFF,TGTGCTAGTGGTTTGGTACTAGCGGGAGTGCGGGGGAATGAGCAGTTCTTC
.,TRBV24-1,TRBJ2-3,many,CATSDAGTLDTQYF,TGTGCCACCAGTGACGCCGGGACGTTGGATACGCAGTATTTT
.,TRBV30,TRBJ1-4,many,CAWRGRGNEKLFF,TGTGCCTGGAGGGGCAGGGGAAATGAAAAACTGTTTTTT
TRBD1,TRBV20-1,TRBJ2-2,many,CSARTSRDRGVTGELFF,TGCAGTGCTAGAACCTCTCGGGACAGGGGAGTCACCGGGGAGCTGTTTTTT
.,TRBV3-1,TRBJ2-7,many,CASSQELTVRGEQYF,TGTGCCAGCAGCCAAGAATTGACCGTACGGGGCGAGCAGTACTTC
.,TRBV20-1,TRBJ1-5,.,CSASRGWAENQPQHF,TGCAGTGCTAGCCGTGGGTGGGCAGAGAATCAGCCCCAGCATTTT
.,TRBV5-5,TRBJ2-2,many,CASSPLTANTGELFF,TGTGCCAGCAGCCCCCTGACAGCGAACACCGGGGAGCTGTTTTTT
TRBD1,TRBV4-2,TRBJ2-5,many,CASSQRTTGGRETQYF,TGTGCCAGCAGCCAACGGACTACAGGGGGCAGGGAGACCCAGTACTTC
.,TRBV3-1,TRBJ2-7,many,CASSPRDAEYEQYF,TGTGCCAGCAGCCCACGGGACGCTGAATACGAGCAGTACTTC
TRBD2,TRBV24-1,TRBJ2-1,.,CATSGPLRGLAGGLGEQFF,TGTGCCACCAGTGGCCCGCTACGAGGACTAGCGGGAGGGTTAGGTGAGCAGTTCTTC